This T cell receptor (beta chain) was captured by sequencing in a study of blood T cells in healthy people across ages (dated by TCRdb to between 2015 and 2017). Regarding the research as a whole: In model experiments, roughly one uniquely barcoded TCR beta cDNA molecule per two T cells was captured by template switching. The study measured age-related changes in TCR beta repertoire diversity using deep sequencing normalized with unique cDNA molecular identifiers. To avoid experimental bias, donors of different ages were distributed randomly across sequencing lanes. The donors were divided into four age groups: young (average approximately 17 years), middle-aged (over 35), aged (around 59) and long-lived (82). Two additional independent replicas of 1 million unique cDNA reads from the same blood draw were analyzed for two donors (one aged 18 to 29 and one aged 80 or older).

Library generation was performed with 5' RACE. Data came from an Illumina HiSeq 2500. The second PCR ran for about 6 to 11 cycles and used a J-beta primer mix along with a sample-barcoded 5' primer. Each TCR beta cDNA molecule received a unique molecular identifier from a template-switch 5' adaptor carrying 12 random nucleotides. Each sample yielded at least 3 million CDR3-containing paired-end reads. The Mint cDNA synthesis kit, primed by a TRBC-specific oligonucleotide, was used to synthesize first-strand cDNA from all RNA. Following uracil-DNA glycosylase treatment, a first 18-cycle PCR with universal primers M1SS and BC2_uni_R was performed on all cDNA. The study's own analysis went as follows. For normalization, 1 million high-quality reads, each with a distinct molecular identifier, were randomly selected from each sample. Reads with shared molecular identifiers were discarded instead of being binned into consensus sequences. MiTCR, run with a Q25 quality threshold and the strictest error-elimination algorithm, handled CDR3 identification, clonotype clustering and error correction. A nonparametric unseen species model using Euler transformation provided a lower-bound estimate of total TCR beta diversity. TCRdb reprocessed the public reads (quality trimming at Q25 with fastp, clone calling with MiXCR) and kept in-frame beta chains. When rows share a CDR3 protein, they turn into one entry using the most common DNA and genes. In this record, the V and J calls reflect TCRdb's handling and not the investigators' own analysis. For this sample there are about 1.7 million distinct CDR3 sequences; about 30% appear just once. 7.7% of the sample belongs to the ten largest clones.

For this clonotype: The antigen this receptor binds is unknown. Base qualities are not at hand, and no much larger clone is one base apart.

Study-wide findings and limitations: Compared with the aged group, more naive CD4+ T cells, fewer expanded clones and increased TCR diversity were shown by the long-lived group, suggesting age selection. Estimates of total diversity based on one million sequenced T cells were regarded as lower bounds and as underestimates. Since profiling was done on bulk unsorted PBMCs, naive and antigen-experienced compartments could not be conclusively compared. The percentage of naive T cells measured by flow cytometry correlated strongly with observed TCR beta diversity. The CMV infection status of donors was not known, potentially confounding age-related changes in expanded clonotypes. As age increased, observed TCR beta diversity per million T cells dropped in a roughly linear way, and a significant reduction was already evident by age about 36.

The donors were 40 or so Caucasian individuals from Russia, aged about 6 to 100 years, who were systemically healthy. Each donor gave approximately 9.4 milliliters of peripheral blood, drawn into EDTA-treated Vacutainer tubes. PBMCs were isolated by Ficoll-Paque density-gradient centrifugation, with at least 6 million obtained per sample. Total RNA, at least 6 micrograms per sample, was extracted from PBMCs with Trizol reagent. For every donor, an aliquot of PBMCs went through flow cytometry to measure the percentages of naive CD45RAhigh/CD27high T cells. This sequence was found in a woman under 40 in good health. Sequenced sample: blood.

CDR3 region: CASSMIGIGPFF. The sequenced DNA: TGTGCCAGCAGCATGATAGGAATAGGCCCGTTCTTC. The chain is made from TRBV6-2 or TRBV6-3 and TRBJ2-1, with the D gene too uncertain to name. CDR1 and CDR2, looked up from the germline V gene, are MNHEY and SVGEGT. The CDR3 goes from the cysteine to the phenylalanine over 12 residues. This entry keeps only the CDR3 DNA: 36 bases, framed from base 1. Deletion took 6 bases off V and 15 bases off J, with a span of 18 bases between the germline ends.